The present T cell receptor beta chain was sequenced within a study of blood T cell repertoires in COVID-19. Looking at the study overall: COVID-19 samples from acute and convalescent phases originated in the United States, Italy and Spain.

Method: immunoSEQ multiplex PCR; TCRdb's copy keeps in-frame clones and lacks some. Among 240,000 or so clones listed, about 85% were seen once. CDR3 size: 13 residues. The germline gives CDR1 MDHEN, CDR2 SYDVKM. Trimming removed 9 bases at V and 1 base at J, with 13 bases between. The V and J genes are TRBV28 and TRBJ2-7, with D possibly matching TRBD1 (6 bases). Sample: peripheral blood. This receptor was obtained from a man aged 25 to 40 who had recovered from COVID-19. The CDR3 loop reads CARPGQSSYEQYV. The CDR3 nucleotides read TGTGCCAGGCCTGGACAGTCTTCCTACGAGCAGTACGTC.